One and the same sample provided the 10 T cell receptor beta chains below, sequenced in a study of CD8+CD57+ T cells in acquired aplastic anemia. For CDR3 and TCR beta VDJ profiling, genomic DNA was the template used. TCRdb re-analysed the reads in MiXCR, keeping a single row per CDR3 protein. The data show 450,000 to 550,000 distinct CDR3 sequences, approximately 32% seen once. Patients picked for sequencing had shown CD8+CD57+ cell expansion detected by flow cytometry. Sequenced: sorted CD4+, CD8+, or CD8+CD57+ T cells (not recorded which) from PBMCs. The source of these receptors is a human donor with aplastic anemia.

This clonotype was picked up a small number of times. The chain's CDR3 is CASSKGARDEQYF. The CDR3 DNA sequence: TGTGCCAGCAGCAAGGGGGCGCGGGACGAGCAGTACTTC. This chain connects TRBV12-3 or TRBV12-4 to TRBJ2-7, with TRBD1 identical over 7 bases. The CDR3 runs to 13 residues. The J segment lost 5 bases and the V segment lost 6 bases, leaving 7 bases of the junction unmatched.

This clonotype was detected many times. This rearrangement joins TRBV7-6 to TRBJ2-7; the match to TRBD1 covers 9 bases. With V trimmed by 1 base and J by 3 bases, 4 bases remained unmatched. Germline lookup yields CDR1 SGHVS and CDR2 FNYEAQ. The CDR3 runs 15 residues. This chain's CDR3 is CASSLETGGGYEQYF. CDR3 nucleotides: TGTGCCAGCAGCTTAGAGACAGGGGGAGGCTACGAGCAGTACTTC.

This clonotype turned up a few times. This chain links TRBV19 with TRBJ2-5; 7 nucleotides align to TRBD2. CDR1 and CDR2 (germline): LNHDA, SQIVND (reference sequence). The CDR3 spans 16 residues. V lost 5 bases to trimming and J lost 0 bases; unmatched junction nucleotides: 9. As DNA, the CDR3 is TGTGCCAGTAGTCCCCGGGCTAGCGGTTACCAAGAGACCCAGTACTTC. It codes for CASSPRASGYQETQYF.

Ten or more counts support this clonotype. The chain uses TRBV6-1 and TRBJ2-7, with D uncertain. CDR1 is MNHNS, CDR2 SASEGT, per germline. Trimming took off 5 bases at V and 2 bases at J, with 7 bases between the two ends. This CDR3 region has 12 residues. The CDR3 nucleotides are TGTGCCAGCAGTCCTCACACCTACGAGCAGTACTTC. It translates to CASSPHTYEQYF.

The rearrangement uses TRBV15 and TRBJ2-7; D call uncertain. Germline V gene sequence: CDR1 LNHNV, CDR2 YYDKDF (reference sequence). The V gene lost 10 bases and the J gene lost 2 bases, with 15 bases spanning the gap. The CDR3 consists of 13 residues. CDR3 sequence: CASSYSTPYEQYF. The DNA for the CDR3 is TGTGCCAGCAGTTACTCGACCCCCTACGAGCAGTACTTC.

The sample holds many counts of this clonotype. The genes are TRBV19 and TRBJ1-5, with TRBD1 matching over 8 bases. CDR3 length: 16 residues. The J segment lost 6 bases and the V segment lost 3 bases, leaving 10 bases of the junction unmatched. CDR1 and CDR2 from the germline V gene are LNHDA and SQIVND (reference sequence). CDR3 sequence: CASSMLWQGATQPQHF. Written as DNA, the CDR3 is TGTGCCAGTAGTATGCTGTGGCAGGGGGCGACTCAGCCCCAGCATTTT.

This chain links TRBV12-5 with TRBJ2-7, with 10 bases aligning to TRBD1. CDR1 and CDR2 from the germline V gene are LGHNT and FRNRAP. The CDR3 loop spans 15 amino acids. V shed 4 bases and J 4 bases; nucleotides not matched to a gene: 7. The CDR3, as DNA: TGTGCTAGTGGTTGGACCGGGACAGGGGATTACGAGCAGTACTTC. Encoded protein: CASGWTGTGDYEQYF.

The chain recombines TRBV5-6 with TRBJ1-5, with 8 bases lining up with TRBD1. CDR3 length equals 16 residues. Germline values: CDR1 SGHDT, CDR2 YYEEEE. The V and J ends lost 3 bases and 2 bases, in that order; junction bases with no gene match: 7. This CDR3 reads CASSYLGQGGNQPQHF. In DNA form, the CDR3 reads TGTGCCAGCAGCTACCTCGGACAGGGAGGCAATCAGCCCCAGCATTTT. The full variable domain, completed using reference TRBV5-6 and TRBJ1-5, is DAGVTQSPTHLIKTRGQQVTLRCSPKSGHDTVSWYQQALGQGPQFIFQYYEEEERQRGNFPDRFSGHQFPNYSSELNVNALLLGDSALYLCASSYLGQGGNQPQHFGDGTRLSIL.

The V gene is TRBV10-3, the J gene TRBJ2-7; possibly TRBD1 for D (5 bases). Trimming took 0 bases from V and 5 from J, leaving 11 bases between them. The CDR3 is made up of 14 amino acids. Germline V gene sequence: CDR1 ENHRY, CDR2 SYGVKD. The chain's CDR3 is CAISESSGSNEQYF. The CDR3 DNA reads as TGTGCCATCAGTGAGTCCTCAGGGTCGAACGAGCAGTACTTC.

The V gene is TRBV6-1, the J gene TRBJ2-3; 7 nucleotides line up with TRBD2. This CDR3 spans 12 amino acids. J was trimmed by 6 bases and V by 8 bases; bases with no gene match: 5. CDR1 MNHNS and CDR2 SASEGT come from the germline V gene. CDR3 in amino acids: CASRGEFDTQYF. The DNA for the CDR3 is TGTGCCAGCCGGGGGGAGTTTGATACGCAGTATTTT.